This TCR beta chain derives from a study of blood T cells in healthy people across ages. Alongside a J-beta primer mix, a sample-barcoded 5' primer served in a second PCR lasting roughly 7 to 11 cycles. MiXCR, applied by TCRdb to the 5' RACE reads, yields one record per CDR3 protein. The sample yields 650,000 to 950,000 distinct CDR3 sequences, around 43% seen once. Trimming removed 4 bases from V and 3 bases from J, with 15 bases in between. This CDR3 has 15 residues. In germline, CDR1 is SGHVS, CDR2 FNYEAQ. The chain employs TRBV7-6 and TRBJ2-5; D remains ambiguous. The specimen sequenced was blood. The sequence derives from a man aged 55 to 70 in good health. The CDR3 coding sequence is TGTGCCAGCAGCTCTGGTACTACCAGCGAAGAGACCCAGTACTTC. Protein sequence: CASSSGTTSEETQYF.